This T cell receptor beta chain comes out of a study of T cells in Graves' hyperthyroidism and ophthalmopathy. Stable Graves' hyperthyroidism meant no ophthalmopathy progression within 18 months. Diagnostic decisions used clinical symptoms, serum thyroxine and TRAb, thyroid ultrasound and orbital computed tomography. Overall study findings and caveats: Most thyroid-expanded clonotypes above 0.001 were also found in blood. Model-based prediction identified ophthalmopathy a median roughly six months prior to its onset.

This clonotype was seen a few times. Antigen specificity is unknown. This CDR3 is built from 16 residues. CDR1 SGHRS and CDR2 YFSETQ come from the germline V gene. V lost 0 bases and J 3 bases, leaving 13 bases between the germline ends. RNA transcripts provided the source from which TCR beta CDR3 regions were amplified. The HTBI primer set served for first-round RT-PCR of the TCR CDR3. Via MiXCR, TCRdb re-called the multiplex PCR reads, giving one row per CDR3 protein. Of fewer than 700,000 distinct CDR3 sequences in the sample, around 15% were seen once. Sequenced input: blood. The chain is built from TRBV5-1 and TRBJ2-1; D is perhaps TRBD2 (5 bases). The sequence came from a woman between 25 and 40 years old with Graves' hyperthyroidism. The CDR3 loop is CASSLEWEWVYNEQFF. The CDR3 DNA is TGCGCCAGCAGCTTGGAATGGGAGTGGGTCTACAATGAGCAGTTCTTC.